The 4 T cell receptor beta chains reported below all come from one sample, sequenced in a study of tumor and adjacent non-tumor tissue in lung cancer. The template was RNA from unsorted bulk tissue. More than 3 cm separated this lung sample from the edge of the tumor. The library came from three nested PCR rounds adapted from ARM-PCR protocols. MiXCR was run by TCRdb on the multiplex PCR reads, yielding one entry per CDR3 protein. The sample lists about 110,000 distinct CDR3 sequences; 60% to 80% were seen once. Input material: distant non-tumor lung tissue. The receptor set was obtained from a man aged 60 to 69 with non-small cell lung cancer.

A word on this clonotype: Relative to the germline gene, one junction end is altered; a read error may explain this. The genes are TRBV4-2 and TRBJ2-5; 9 bases fit TRBD1. The CDR3 is made up of 15 amino acids. Germline loops: CDR1 LGHNA, CDR2 YNFKEQ. The CDR3 DNA follows: TGTACCAGCAGCTACCCGGGACAGGGACAAGAGACCGAGTACTTC. Translating gives CTSSYPGQGQETEYF.

This clonotype has more than one count but fewer than ten. The chain combines TRBV15 with TRBJ2-5; D tentatively reads TRBD1 or TRBD2 (5 bases each). Germline CDR1 LNHNV, CDR2 YYDKDF (reference sequence). The V end lost 8 bases, the J end lost 5 bases, and 21 bases lay between the germline ends. This CDR3 comprises 15 residues. The CDR3 nucleotides are TGTGCCACCGTAGAGGGATCAGGGCCGGGTGAGACCCAGTACTTC. As protein: CATVEGSGPGETQYF. The full variable domain, with the rest looked up from reference TRBV15 and TRBJ2-5, is DAMVIQNPRYQVTQFGKPVTLSCSQTLNHNVMYWYQQKSSQAPKLLFHYYDKDFNNEADTPDNFQSRRPNTSFCFLDIRSPGLGDTAMYLCATVEGSGPGETQYFGPGTRLLVL.

This clonotype turned up a few times. The V and J genes are TRBV25-1 and TRBJ1-2; no clear D gene. CDR3 length: 14 amino acids. Germline CDR1 is MGHDK and CDR2 is SYGVNS. V was clipped by 2 bases and J by 2 bases, with 9 bases between them. CDR3 nucleotides: TGTGCCAGCAGTGAAGAACAACGGAACTATGGCTACACCTTC. This gives the protein CASSEEQRNYGYTF.

This chain connects TRBV6-5 to TRBJ1-3; 8 positions agree with TRBD1. V dropped 5 bases and J dropped 6; count of bases not matched to a gene: 9. The germline CDR1 and CDR2 sequences are MNHEY and SVGAGI. CDR3 size: 15 residues. The CDR3 region is CASSRILQGANTIYF. In DNA, the CDR3 is TGTGCCAGCAGTAGAATACTCCAGGGGGCAAACACCATATATTTT.